Shown below are 29 T cell receptor beta chains from a single sample sequenced in a study of PD-1 blockade in classical Hodgkin lymphoma. Assay used: immunoSEQ multiplex PCR; TCRdb lists only in-frame clones, some missing. This table has roughly 34,000 clones, around 80% appearing once. Every one of the patients relapsed after autologous stem cell transplantation (brentuximab vedotin exposure was variable). Sequenced material: peripheral blood mononuclear cells (PBMCs), taken before the second cycle of nivolumab. The receptors derive from a human donor with classical Hodgkin lymphoma.

This rearrangement joins TRBV6-5 to TRBJ1-2, with D unresolved. The CDR3 totals 13 residues. Per germline, CDR1 MNHEY and CDR2 SVGAGI. V lost 0 bases and J 8 bases, leaving 10 bases between the germline ends. In nucleotides, the CDR3 is TGTGCCAGCAGTTACTCGAGCGGAGGCGGCTACACCTTC. Protein sequence: CASSYSSGGGYTF.

This clone was seen once. The CDR3 DNA reads TGTGCCAGCAGCTTAGCGGGGGGAACCTACGAGCAGTACTTC. As protein: CASSLAGGTYEQYF. The V gene is TRBV5-5, the J gene TRBJ2-7, with 9 bases lining up with TRBD2. Germline-derived CDR1 and CDR2 are SGHKS and YYEKEE (reference sequence). There are 14 residues in the CDR3. V lost 2 bases and J lost 2; bases outside the gene matches: 2.

The V and J genes are TRBV2 and TRBJ1-1; a weak D match, TRBD1 (6 bases). CDR3 length: 15 amino acids. Trimming removed 7 bases at V and 0 bases at J, with 15 bases between. Germline V lookup: CDR1 SNHLY, CDR2 FYNNEI. CDR3 nucleotides: TGTGCCAGCATAGTGGGACACACTATGAACACTGAAGCTTTCTTT. It codes for CASIVGHTMNTEAFF. Supplemented by reference TRBV2 and TRBJ1-1, the full variable domain reads EPEVTQTPSHQVTQMGQEVILRCVPISNHLYFYWYRQILGQKVEFLVSFYNNEISEKSEIFDDQFSVERPDGSNFTLKIRSTKLEDSAMYFCASIVGHTMNTEAFFGQGTRLTVV.

The chain combines TRBV2 with TRBJ2-7; 8 nucleotides align to TRBD1. The germline CDR1 and CDR2 sequences are SNHLY and FYNNEI. This CDR3 spans 16 amino acids. The CDR3: CATIAGQDLTTYEQYF. The CDR3 region has the DNA TGTGCGACTATCGCGGGACAGGACTTAACAACCTACGAGCAGTACTTC.

In regard to this clone: This same CDR3 is encoded by further DNA sequences in the sample. The chain combines TRBV10-3 with TRBJ2-3; D gene uncertain. CDR1 is ENHRY, CDR2 SYGVKD, per germline. The CDR3 spans 14 residues. Trimming took 0 bases from V and 0 from J, leaving 4 bases between them. CDR3: CAISESVSTDTQYF. The CDR3 DNA reads TGTGCCATCAGTGAGTCGGTTAGCACAGATACGCAGTATTTT.

CDR3: CASSVAFLSSGANVLTF. In DNA, the CDR3 is TGTGCCAGCAGTGTCGCATTTTTGAGCTCTGGGGCCAACGTCCTGACTTTC. The chain has TRBV6-1 and TRBJ2-6, with unresolved D. Germline loops: CDR1 MNHNS, CDR2 SASEGT. V shed 4 bases and J shed 0 bases, with 13 bases lying between them. CDR3 length: 17 residues.

The chain recombines TRBV5-1 with TRBJ2-3; TRBD1 is a possible D gene (6 bases). V lost 0 bases and J 7 bases, leaving 12 bases between the germline ends. This CDR3 region has 14 residues. CDR1 and CDR2 from the germline V gene are SGHRS and YFSETQ. The CDR3 spells CASSLEQGGYTQYF. CDR3 sequence (DNA): TGCGCCAGCAGCTTGGAACAGGGTGGATATACGCAGTATTTT.

This clone was counted between two and nine times. The CDR3 spells CASSTDESSGNTIYF. Written as DNA, the CDR3 is TGTGCCAGTAGTACCGACGAAAGCTCTGGAAACACCATATATTTT. The rearrangement joins TRBV19 to TRBJ1-3, with D uncertain. The CDR3 consists of 15 residues. V was clipped by 4 bases and J by 0 bases, with 10 bases between them. Per the germline V gene, CDR1 is LNHDA and CDR2 is SQIVND (reference sequence).

This clone has only a few counts. The chain couples TRBV5-1 to TRBJ2-3, with 10 bases aligning to TRBD1. V lost 7 bases and J lost 4; bases outside the gene matches: 6. Looked up from germline, CDR1 is SGHRS and CDR2 is YFSETQ. This CDR3 has 14 residues. CDR3: CASARTGGSDTQYF. The CDR3 bases are TGCGCCAGCGCCAGGACAGGGGGGTCAGATACGCAGTATTTT.

This chain joins TRBV7-2 and TRBJ1-1; maybe TRBD1 (5 bases). The germline V gene has CDR1 SGHTA and CDR2 FQGNSA. Trimming pared 2 bases from V and 8 bases from J, leaving 9 bases between. This CDR3 is built from 12 residues. The CDR3 loop reads CASSLSWGEAFF. For the CDR3, the DNA is TGTGCCAGCAGCTTAAGCTGGGGGGAAGCTTTCTTT.

This clone has just one count. The CDR3 region is CASSEMGQGAGTQYF. In nucleotides, the CDR3 is TGTGCCAGCAGTGAAATGGGTCAGGGGGCAGGTACGCAGTATTTT. The genes are TRBV2 and TRBJ2-3; 8 nucleotides agree with TRBD1. The CDR3 has 15 amino acids. The V gene's germline CDR1 is SNHLY and CDR2 FYNNEI. Trimming at V came to 2 bases and at J to 8 bases, leaving 9 bases not matched to a gene.

This clone was counted a single time. The CDR3 here is CASSLGSSGGDTQYF. The CDR3 DNA sequence: TGTGCCAGCAGCTTGGGCTCTAGCGGGGGGGATACGCAGTATTTT. The rearrangement links TRBV5-4 to TRBJ2-3; 11 nucleotides line up with TRBD2. V was clipped by 0 bases and J by 6 bases; unmatched bases: 3. Germline CDR1 reads SGHNT; CDR2 reads YYREEE (reference sequence). The CDR3 spans 15 residues.

This clone occurred a few times. This chain uses TRBV9 with TRBJ1-6; D is unclear. Germline-derived CDR1 and CDR2 are SGDLS and YYNGEE. V was shortened by 0 bases and J by 10 bases, with 8 bases between the two germline ends. The CDR3 is 13 residues long. The CDR3 reads CASSVGAGSPLHF. Written as DNA, the CDR3 is TGTGCCAGCAGCGTAGGAGCAGGCTCACCCCTCCACTTT.

This clone has more than one count but fewer than ten. The chain links TRBV4-1 to TRBJ2-3; 10 bases map to TRBD1. Germline loops: CDR1 MGHRA, CDR2 YSYEKL. CDR3 length: 16 residues. The V and J ends lost 4 bases and 1 base, in that order; junction bases with no gene match: 5. The chain's CDR3 is CASSPIGTGGTDTQYF. CDR3 bases: TGCGCCAGCAGCCCTATCGGGACAGGGGGCACAGATACGCAGTATTTT.

This chain uses TRBV6-5 with TRBJ1-1; the D gene is possibly TRBD1 (6 bases). Germline loops: CDR1 MNHEY, CDR2 SVGAGI. Trimming took off 6 bases at V and 6 bases at J, with 14 bases between the two ends. The CDR3 has 13 residues. The CDR3, as DNA: TGTGCCAGCAGCCCATACAGGGCGGCTGAAGCTTTCTTT. Protein sequence: CASSPYRAAEAFF.

In nucleotides, the CDR3 is TGTGCCAGCAGTACACCTCGGCCATCTGGAAACACCATATATTTT. Its protein is CASSTPRPSGNTIYF. The chain links TRBV28 to TRBJ1-3; no definite D call. V was trimmed by 5 bases and J by 1 base, leaving 12 bases between them. Per germline, CDR1 MDHEN and CDR2 SYDVKM. The CDR3 sequence is 15 residues long.

The rearrangement links TRBV2 to TRBJ1-5, with TRBD1 matching 10 bases. Germline V lookup: CDR1 SNHLY, CDR2 FYNNEI. The J segment lost 4 bases and the V segment lost 6 bases, leaving 3 bases of the junction unmatched. This CDR3 spans 14 amino acids. The CDR3, as DNA: TGTGCCAGCAGCCGGACAGGGGGTAATCAGCCCCAGCATTTT. Protein sequence: CASSRTGGNQPQHF.

V and J are TRBV6-5 and TRBJ1-1; 8 bases agree with TRBD1. Unmatched junction bases numbered 4, after V lost 0 bases and J lost 4 bases. This CDR3 region has 15 residues. Germline CDR1 MNHEY, CDR2 SVGAGI. DNA of the CDR3: TGTGCCAGCAGTTACTCGACAGGGGAGGGCACTGAAGCTTTCTTT. Translated, it gives CASSYSTGEGTEAFF.

The rearrangement uses TRBV30 and TRBJ2-3, with 8 positions matching TRBD2. The CDR3 totals 15 residues. In germline, CDR1 is GTSNPN, CDR2 SVGIG (reference sequence). The CDR3 DNA sequence: TGTGCTTACACGGTGGGGCGGGGGGATATAGATACGCAGTATTTT. It translates to CAYTVGRGDIDTQYF.

There are a few counts of this clone. This chain uses TRBV5-4 with TRBJ2-5; 8 positions match TRBD2. Germline V CDR1 and CDR2: SGHNT, YYREEE (reference sequence). The CDR3 has 14 amino acids. V dropped 2 bases and J dropped 1; count of bases not matched to a gene: 1. The CDR3 DNA sequence: TGTGCCAGCAGCTTAGGGACTAGCCAAGAGACCCAGTACTTC. This codes for CASSLGTSQETQYF.

J is TRBJ1-6 and V is TRBV6-5; D perhaps matches TRBD1 (5 bases). CDR1 MNHEY and CDR2 SVGAGI come from the germline V gene. This CDR3 contains 16 residues. V was shortened by 0 bases and J by 8 bases, with 14 bases between the two germline ends. CDR3: CASSYSNGGGDSPLHF. DNA for the CDR3: TGTGCCAGCAGTTACTCGAACGGGGGTGGGGATTCACCCCTCCACTTT.

V gene TRBV29-1 combines with J gene TRBJ1-2; TRBD1 is a possible D gene (5 bases). Trimming pared 6 bases from V and 4 bases from J, leaving 18 bases between. CDR1 is SQVTM, CDR2 ANQGSEA, per germline. The length of the CDR3 is 14 residues. The CDR3: CSVVPGRESYGYTF. In DNA, the CDR3 is TGCAGCGTCGTCCCGGGACGGGAATCCTATGGCTACACCTTC. The full variable domain, completed using reference TRBV29-1 and TRBJ1-2, is SAVISQKPSRDICQRGTSLTIQCQVDSQVTMMFWYRQQPGQSLTLIATANQGSEATYESGFVIDKFPISRPNLTFSTLTVSNMSPEDSSIYLCSVVPGRESYGYTFGSGTRLTVV.

This clone was detected only once. The J gene is TRBJ1-1, the V gene TRBV7-2, with D perhaps matching TRBD1 (5 bases). With 5 bases removed from V and 7 bases from J, the gap between germline ends came to 17 bases. In germline, CDR1 is SGHTA, CDR2 FQGNSA. The CDR3 extends over 14 amino acids. The CDR3 sequence is CASSPTRDGGEAFF. In nucleotides, the CDR3 is TGTGCCAGCAGCCCGACTCGGGACGGCGGTGAAGCTTTCTTT.

The gene calls are TRBV7-2 and TRBJ2-2, with D perhaps matching TRBD1 or TRBD2 (5 bases each). CDR1 SGHTA and CDR2 FQGNSA come from the germline V gene. CDR3 length equals 16 residues. Trimming pared 5 bases from V and 6 bases from J, leaving 19 bases between. The CDR3 DNA reads TGTGCCAGCAGCGTCGGGGCCCTCGGTGTGTCCGGGGAGCTGTTTTTT. Translation: CASSVGALGVSGELFF.

The chain is built from TRBV7-2 and TRBJ2-2; 7 bases are shared with TRBD1. This CDR3 is built from 15 residues. Germline loops: CDR1 SGHTA, CDR2 FQGNSA. Trimming took 6 bases from V and 1 from J; bases not matched to a gene: 5. CDR3 region: CASSNRQGNTGELFF. In DNA form, the CDR3 reads TGTGCCAGCAGTAACAGACAGGGGAACACCGGGGAGCTGTTTTTT.

The chain employs TRBV5-1 and TRBJ2-7; D is perhaps TRBD1 (5 bases). There are 14 residues in the CDR3. V lost 2 bases to trimming and J lost 2 bases, with 11 bases between them. Germline lookup yields CDR1 SGHRS and CDR2 YFSETQ. In DNA, the CDR3 is TGCGCCAGCAGCTTCCTAGACAGCACCTACGAGCAGTACTTC. It specifies CASSFLDSTYEQYF.

The V and J genes are TRBV12-5 and TRBJ1-1; D perhaps matches TRBD1 (5 bases). Per germline, CDR1 LGHNT and CDR2 FRNRAP. The CDR3 has 13 amino acids. The V end was cut by 6 bases, the J end by 5 bases, with 13 bases between. In nucleotides, the CDR3 is TGTGCTAGTGGGGGGACCCCGGGAACTGAAGCTTTCTTT. This codes for CASGGTPGTEAFF.

The chain recombines TRBV5-1 with TRBJ2-7; D could derive from TRBD1 or TRBD2 (6 bases each). Germline V gene data show CDR1 as SGHRS and CDR2 as YFSETQ. Deletions cut 0 bases from V and 0 bases from J, with 10 bases between. The CDR3 is made up of 15 amino acids. CDR3 coding DNA: TGCGCCAGCAGCTTGGAAGGGGGGACCTCCTACGAGCAGTACTTC. As protein: CASSLEGGTSYEQYF.

The chain employs TRBV6-1 and TRBJ1-4; D uncertain. The length of the CDR3 is 16 residues. The germline gives CDR1 MNHNS, CDR2 SASEGT. Between the trimmed V and J ends, which lost 2 bases and 5 bases, there was a span of 15 bases. The CDR3 DNA reads TGTGCCAGCAGTGAACCCTTCCGGGAGAAAAATGAAAAACTGTTTTTT. Translated, it gives CASSEPFREKNEKLFF.